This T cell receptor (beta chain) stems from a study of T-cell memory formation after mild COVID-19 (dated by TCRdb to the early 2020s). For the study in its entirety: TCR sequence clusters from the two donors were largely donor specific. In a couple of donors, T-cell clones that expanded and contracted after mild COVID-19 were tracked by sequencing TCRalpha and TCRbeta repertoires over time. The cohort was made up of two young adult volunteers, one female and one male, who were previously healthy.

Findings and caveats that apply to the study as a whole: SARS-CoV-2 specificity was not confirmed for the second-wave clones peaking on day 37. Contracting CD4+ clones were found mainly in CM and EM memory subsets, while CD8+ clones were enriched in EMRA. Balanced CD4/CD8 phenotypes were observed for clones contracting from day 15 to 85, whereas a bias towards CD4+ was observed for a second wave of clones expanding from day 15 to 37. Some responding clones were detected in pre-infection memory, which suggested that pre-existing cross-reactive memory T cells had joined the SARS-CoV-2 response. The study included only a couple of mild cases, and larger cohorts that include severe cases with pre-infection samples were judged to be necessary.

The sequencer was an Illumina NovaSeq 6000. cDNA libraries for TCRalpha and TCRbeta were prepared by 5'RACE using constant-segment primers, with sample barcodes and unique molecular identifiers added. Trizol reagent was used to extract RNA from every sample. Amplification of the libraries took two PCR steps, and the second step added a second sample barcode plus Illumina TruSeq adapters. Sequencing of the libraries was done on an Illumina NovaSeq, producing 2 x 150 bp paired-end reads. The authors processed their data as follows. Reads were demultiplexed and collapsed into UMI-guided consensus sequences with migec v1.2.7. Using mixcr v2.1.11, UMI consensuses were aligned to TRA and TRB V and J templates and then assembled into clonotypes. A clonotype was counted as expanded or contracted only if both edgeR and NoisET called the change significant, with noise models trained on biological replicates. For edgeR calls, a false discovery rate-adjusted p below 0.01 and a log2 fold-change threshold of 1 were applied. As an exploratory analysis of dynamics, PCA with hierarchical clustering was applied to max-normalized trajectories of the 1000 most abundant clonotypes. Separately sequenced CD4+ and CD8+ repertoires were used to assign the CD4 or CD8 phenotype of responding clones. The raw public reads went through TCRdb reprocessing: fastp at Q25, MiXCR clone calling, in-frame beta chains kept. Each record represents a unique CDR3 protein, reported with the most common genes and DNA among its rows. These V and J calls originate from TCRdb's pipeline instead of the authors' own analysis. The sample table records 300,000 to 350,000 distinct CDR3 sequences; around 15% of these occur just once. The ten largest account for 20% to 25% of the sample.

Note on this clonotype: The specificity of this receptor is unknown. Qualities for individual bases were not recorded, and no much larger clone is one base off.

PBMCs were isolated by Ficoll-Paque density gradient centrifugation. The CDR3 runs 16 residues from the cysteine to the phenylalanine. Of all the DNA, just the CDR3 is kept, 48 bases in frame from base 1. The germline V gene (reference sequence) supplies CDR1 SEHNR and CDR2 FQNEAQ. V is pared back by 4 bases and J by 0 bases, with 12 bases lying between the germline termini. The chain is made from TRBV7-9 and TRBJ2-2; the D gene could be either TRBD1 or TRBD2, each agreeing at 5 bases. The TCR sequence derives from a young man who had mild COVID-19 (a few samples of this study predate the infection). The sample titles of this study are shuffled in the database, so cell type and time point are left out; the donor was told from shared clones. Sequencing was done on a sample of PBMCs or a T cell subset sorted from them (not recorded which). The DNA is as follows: TGTGCCAGCAGCTCGGGGCAGAATGCGAACACCGGGGAGCTGTTTTTT. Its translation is CASSSGQNANTGELFF.